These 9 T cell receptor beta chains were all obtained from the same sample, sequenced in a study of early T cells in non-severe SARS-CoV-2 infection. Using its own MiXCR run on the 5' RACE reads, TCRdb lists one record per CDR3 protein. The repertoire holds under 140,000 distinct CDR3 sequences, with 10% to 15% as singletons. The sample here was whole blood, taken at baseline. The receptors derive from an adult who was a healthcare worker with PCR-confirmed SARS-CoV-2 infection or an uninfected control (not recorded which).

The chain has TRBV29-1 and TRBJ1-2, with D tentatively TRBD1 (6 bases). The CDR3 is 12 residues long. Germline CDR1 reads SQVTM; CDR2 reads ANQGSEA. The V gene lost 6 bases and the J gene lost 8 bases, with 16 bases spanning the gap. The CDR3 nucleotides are TGCAGCGTCGTAACAGGGTTTAACGGCTACACCTTC. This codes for CSVVTGFNGYTF.

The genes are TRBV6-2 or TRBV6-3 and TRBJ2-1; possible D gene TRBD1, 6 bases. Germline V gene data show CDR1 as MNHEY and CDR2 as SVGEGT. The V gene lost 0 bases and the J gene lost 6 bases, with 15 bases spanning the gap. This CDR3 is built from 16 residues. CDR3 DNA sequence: TGTGCCAGCAGTTACTCGCGAGGGGTAGGGGGCAATGAGCAGTTCTTC. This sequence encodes CASSYSRGVGGNEQFF.

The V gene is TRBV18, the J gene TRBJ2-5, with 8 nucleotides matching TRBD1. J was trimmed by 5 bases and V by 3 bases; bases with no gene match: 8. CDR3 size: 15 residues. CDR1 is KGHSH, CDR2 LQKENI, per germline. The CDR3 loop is CASSPLKGQVETQYF. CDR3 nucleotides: TGTGCCAGCTCACCCTTGAAGGGACAGGTGGAGACCCAGTACTTC.

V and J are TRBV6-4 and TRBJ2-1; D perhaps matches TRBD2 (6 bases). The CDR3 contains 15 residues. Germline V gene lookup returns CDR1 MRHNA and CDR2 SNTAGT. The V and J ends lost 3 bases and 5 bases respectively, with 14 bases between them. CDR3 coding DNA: TGTGCCAGCAGTGAGGAGGGCTCCCCCAACAATGAGCAGTTCTTC. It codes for CASSEEGSPNNEQFF.

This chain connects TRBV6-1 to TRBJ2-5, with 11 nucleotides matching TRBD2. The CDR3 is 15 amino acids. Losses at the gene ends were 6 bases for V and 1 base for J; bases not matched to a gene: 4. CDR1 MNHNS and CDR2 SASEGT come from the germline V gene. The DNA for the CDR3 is TGTGCCAGCAGCCTACTAGCGGGGGCCCAAGAGACCCAGTACTTC. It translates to CASSLLAGAQETQYF.

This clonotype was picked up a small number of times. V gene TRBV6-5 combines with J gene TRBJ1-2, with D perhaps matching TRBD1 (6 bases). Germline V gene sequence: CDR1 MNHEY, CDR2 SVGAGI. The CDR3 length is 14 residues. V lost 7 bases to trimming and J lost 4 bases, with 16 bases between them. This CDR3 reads CASTRGLSLYGYTF. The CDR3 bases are TGTGCCAGCACCAGGGGACTGAGTCTCTATGGCTACACCTTC.

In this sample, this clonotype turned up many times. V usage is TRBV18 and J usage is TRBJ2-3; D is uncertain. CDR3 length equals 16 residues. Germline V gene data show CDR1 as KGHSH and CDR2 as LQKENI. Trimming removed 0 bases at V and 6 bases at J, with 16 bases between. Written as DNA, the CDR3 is TGTGCCAGCTCACCACCCACGGAGCGACTTTGGGATACGCAGTATTTT. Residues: CASSPPTERLWDTQYF.

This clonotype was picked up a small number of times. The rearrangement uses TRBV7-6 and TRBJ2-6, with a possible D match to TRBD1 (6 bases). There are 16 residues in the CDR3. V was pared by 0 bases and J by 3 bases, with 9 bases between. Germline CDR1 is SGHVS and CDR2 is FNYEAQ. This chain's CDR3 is CASSLAQGYGANVLTF. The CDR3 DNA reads TGTGCCAGCAGCTTAGCACAGGGCTATGGGGCCAACGTCCTGACTTTC.

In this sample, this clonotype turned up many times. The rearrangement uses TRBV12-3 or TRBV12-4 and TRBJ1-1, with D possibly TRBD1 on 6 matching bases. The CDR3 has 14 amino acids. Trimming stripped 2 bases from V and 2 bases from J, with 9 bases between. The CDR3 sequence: CASSLQGLNTEAFF. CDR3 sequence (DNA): TGTGCCAGCAGTTTACAGGGGTTAAACACTGAAGCTTTCTTT.